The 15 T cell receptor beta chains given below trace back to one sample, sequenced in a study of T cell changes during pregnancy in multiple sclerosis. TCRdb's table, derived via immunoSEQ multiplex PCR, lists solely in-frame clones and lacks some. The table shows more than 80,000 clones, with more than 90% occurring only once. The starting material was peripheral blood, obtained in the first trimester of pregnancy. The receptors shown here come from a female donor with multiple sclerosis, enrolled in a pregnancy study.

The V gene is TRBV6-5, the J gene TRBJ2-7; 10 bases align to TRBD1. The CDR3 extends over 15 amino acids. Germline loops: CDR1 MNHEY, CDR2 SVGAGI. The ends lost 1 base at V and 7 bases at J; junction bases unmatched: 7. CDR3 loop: CASSYYDRGRREQYF. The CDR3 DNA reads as TGTGCCAGCAGTTACTACGACAGGGGGCGCAGAGAGCAGTACTTC.

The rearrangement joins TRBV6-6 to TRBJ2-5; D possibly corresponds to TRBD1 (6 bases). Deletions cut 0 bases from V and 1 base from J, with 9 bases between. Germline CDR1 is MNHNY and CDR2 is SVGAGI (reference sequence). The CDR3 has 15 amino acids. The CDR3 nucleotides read TGTGCCAGCAGTTACTCCGGGACACCCCAAGAGACCCAGTACTTC. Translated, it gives CASSYSGTPQETQYF.

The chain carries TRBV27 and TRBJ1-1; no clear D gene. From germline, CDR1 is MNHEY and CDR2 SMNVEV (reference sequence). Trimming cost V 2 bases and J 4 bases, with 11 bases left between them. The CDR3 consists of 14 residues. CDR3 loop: CASSLAGGITEAFF. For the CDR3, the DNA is TGTGCCAGCAGTTTAGCGGGAGGGATCACTGAAGCTTTCTTT.

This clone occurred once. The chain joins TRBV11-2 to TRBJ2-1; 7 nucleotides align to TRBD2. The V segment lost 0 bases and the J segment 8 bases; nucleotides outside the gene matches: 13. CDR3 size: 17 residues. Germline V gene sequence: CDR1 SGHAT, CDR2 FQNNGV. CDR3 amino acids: CASSLDISASGEHEQFF. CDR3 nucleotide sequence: TGTGCCAGCAGCTTAGATATTTCGGCTAGCGGAGAGCATGAGCAGTTCTTC.

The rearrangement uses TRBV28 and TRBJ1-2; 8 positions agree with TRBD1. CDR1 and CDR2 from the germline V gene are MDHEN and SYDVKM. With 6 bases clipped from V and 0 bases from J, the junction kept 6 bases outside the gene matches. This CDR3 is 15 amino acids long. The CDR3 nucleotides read TGTGCCAGCAGGGGCAGGGGACAGGCTAACTATGGCTACACCTTC. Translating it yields CASRGRGQANYGYTF.

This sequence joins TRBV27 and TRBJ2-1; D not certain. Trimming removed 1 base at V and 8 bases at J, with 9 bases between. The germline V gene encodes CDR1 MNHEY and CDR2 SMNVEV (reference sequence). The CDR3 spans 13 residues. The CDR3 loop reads CASSLYVYHEQFF. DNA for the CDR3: TGTGCCAGCAGTTTATATGTATATCATGAGCAGTTCTTC.

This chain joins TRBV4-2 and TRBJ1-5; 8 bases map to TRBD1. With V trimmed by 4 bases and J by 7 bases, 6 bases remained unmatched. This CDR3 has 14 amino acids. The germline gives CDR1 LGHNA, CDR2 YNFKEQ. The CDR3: CASSLRTGNQPQHF. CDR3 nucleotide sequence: TGTGCCAGCAGCCTCCGGACAGGGAACCAGCCCCAGCATTTT.

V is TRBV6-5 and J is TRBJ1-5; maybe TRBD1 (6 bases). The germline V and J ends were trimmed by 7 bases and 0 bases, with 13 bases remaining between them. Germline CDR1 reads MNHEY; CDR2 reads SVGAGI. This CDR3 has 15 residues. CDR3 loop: CASTNRGGSNQPQHF. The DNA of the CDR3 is TGTGCCAGCACCAACCGAGGGGGTAGCAATCAGCCCCAGCATTTT.

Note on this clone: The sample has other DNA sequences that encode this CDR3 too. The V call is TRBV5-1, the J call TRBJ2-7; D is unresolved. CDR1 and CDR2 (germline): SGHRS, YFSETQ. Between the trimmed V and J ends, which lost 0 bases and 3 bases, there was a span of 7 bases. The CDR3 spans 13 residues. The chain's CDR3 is CASSLGQNYEQYF. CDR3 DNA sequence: TGCGCCAGCAGCTTGGGTCAAAACTACGAGCAGTACTTC.

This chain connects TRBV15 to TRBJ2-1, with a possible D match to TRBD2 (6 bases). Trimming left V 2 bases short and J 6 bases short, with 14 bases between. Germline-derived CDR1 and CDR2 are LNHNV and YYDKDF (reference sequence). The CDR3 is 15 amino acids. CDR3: CATSRTRENINEQFF. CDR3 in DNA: TGTGCCACCAGCAGAACACGGGAGAATATCAATGAGCAGTTCTTC.

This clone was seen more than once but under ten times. CDR3 nucleotides: TGTGCCAGCAGTTTACCACAGGGGAATCAGCCCCAGCATTTT. Translation gives CASSLPQGNQPQHF. V usage is TRBV28 and J usage is TRBJ1-5, with 7 bases lining up with TRBD1. V shed 2 bases, J shed 4 bases, and the junction held 2 bases outside the gene matches. The length of the CDR3 is 14 residues. Germline V gene sequence: CDR1 MDHEN, CDR2 SYDVKM. Combining the CDR3 with reference TRBV28 and TRBJ1-5 gives the whole variable domain DVKVTQSSRYLVKRTGEKVFLECVQDMDHENMFWYRQDPGLGLRLIYFSYDVKMKEKGDIPEGYSVSREKKERFSLILESASTNQTSMYLCASSLPQGNQPQHFGDGTRLSIL.

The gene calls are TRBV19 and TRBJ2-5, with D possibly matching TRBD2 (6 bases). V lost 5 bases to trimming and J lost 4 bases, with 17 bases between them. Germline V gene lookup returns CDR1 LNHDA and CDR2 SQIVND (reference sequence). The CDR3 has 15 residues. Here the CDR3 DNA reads TGTGCCAGTAGTCAACCCGGGAGAAGAGGAGAGACCCAGTACTTC. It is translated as CASSQPGRRGETQYF.

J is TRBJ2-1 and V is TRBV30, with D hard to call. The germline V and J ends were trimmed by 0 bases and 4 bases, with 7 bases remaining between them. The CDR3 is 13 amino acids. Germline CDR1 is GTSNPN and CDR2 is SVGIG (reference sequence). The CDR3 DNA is TGTGCCTGGAGTGTACGACTTTACAATGAGCAGTTCTTC. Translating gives CAWSVRLYNEQFF.

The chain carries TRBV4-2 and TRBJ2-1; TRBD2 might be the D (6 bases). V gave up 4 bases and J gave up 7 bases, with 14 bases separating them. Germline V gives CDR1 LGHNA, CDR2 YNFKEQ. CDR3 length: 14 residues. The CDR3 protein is CASSPGDGGNEQFF. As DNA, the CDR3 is TGTGCCAGCAGCCCGGGGGACGGTGGGAATGAGCAGTTCTTC.

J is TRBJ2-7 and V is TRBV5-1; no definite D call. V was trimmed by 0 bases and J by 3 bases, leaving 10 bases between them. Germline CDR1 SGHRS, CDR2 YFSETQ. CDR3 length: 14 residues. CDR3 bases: TGCGCCAGCAGCTTGGGTCGCACAAACTACGAGCAGTACTTC. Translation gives CASSLGRTNYEQYF.